This T cell receptor (beta chain) was recovered during a study of T cell repertoires in cytomegalovirus infection. Study-wide context: The authors relied on CMV epitopes, both recently identified HLA-C-restricted and well-studied HLA-B-restricted. Signatures in public TCR beta sequences pointed to both CMV infection and matching HLA type. Findings of the study overall: Cumulated frequencies of public TCR beta families served to identify carriers of CMV plus the relevant HLA. HLA-C-restricted TCR beta clonotypes specific for CMV led the ex vivo response.

To note about this clonotype: The antigen is undetermined.

MiXCR, run by TCRdb on the reads, gives a single entry per CDR3 protein. The table records around 900,000 distinct CDR3 sequences, 30% to 40% of them present only once. With V trimmed by 4 bases and J by 4 bases, 6 bases remained unmatched. In germline, CDR1 is SGHDT, CDR2 YYEEEE. This CDR3 is built from 15 residues. This specimen consisted of cultured CD8+ T cells from PBMCs, obtained from culture after CMV antigen stimulation. The TCR comes from a human donor in good health (CMV status not recorded). Some clones in this sample may be carry-over from other donors' samples. The rearrangement uses TRBV5-6 and TRBJ2-2; 8 nucleotides match TRBD2. DNA of the CDR3: TGTGCCAGCAGCCTACCGGGGGGGGCCACCGGGGAGCTGTTTTTT. Translating it yields CASSLPGGATGELFF.